Following are 13 T cell receptor beta chains from one sample sequenced in a study of blood T cell repertoires in COVID-19. Sequencing used immunoSEQ multiplex PCR; TCRdb keeps in-frame clones, though not all of them. This sample has about 32,000 clones; just over 90% occur once, and the top ten carry about 0.99%. What was sequenced was peripheral blood. These receptors originate from a male donor with active COVID-19.

This sequence joins TRBV5-4 and TRBJ1-2; D gene ambiguous. With 6 bases removed from V and 5 bases from J, the gap between germline ends came to 11 bases. CDR1 is SGHNT, CDR2 YYREEE, per germline (reference sequence). The CDR3 contains 12 residues. The chain's CDR3 is CASTSRDYGYTF. The CDR3 nucleotides are TGTGCCAGCACTTCGAGGGATTATGGCTACACCTTC.

The genes are TRBV6-5 and TRBJ1-1; a possible D gene is TRBD1 (6 bases). Germline CDR1 reads MNHEY; CDR2 reads SVGAGI. This CDR3 has 15 residues. V gave up 2 bases and J gave up 2 bases, with 12 bases separating them. The CDR3 nucleotides read TGTGCCAGCAGTTACCTTAGGGGGTTTAACACTGAAGCTTTCTTT. This sequence encodes CASSYLRGFNTEAFF.

The chain couples TRBV7-9 to TRBJ1-6; weak D call: TRBD1 (6 bases). V was pared by 2 bases and J by 4 bases, with 15 bases between. CDR1 and CDR2 (germline): SEHNR, FQNEAQ (reference sequence). The CDR3 is made up of 17 amino acids. CDR3 in DNA: TGTGCCAGCAGCTTAACTGGGACACCAAATTATAATTCACCCCTCCACTTT. Its translation is CASSLTGTPNYNSPLHF.

J is TRBJ2-4 and V is TRBV18, with a weak D call TRBD1 (7 bases). With 6 bases removed from V and 0 bases from J, the gap between germline ends came to 27 bases. CDR1 is KGHSH, CDR2 LQKENI, per germline. The CDR3 contains 20 residues. The CDR3 DNA sequence: TGTGCCAGCTCCCGAAGCTTCTATCAGGGGGGACTCCTAGCCAAAAACATTCAGTACTTC. This encodes CASSRSFYQGGLLAKNIQYF. The whole variable domain, remainder taken from reference TRBV18 and TRBJ2-4, is NAGVMQNPRHLVRRRGQEARLRCSPMKGHSHVYWYRQLPEEGLKFMVYLQKENIIDESGMPKERFSAEFPKEGPSILRIQQVVRGDSAAYFCASSRSFYQGGLLAKNIQYFGAGTRLSVL.

The CDR3 nucleotides read TGTGCCAGCAGCGCAGCGGACAGGGGGCGGTACTATGGCTACACCTTC. This gives the protein CASSAADRGRYYGYTF. The V gene is TRBV9, the J gene TRBJ1-2, with 11 bases identical to TRBD1. This CDR3 is built from 16 residues. CDR1 SGDLS and CDR2 YYNGEE come from the germline V gene. V lost 3 bases and J lost 3; bases outside the gene matches: 7.

This chain uses TRBV5-3 with TRBJ1-5; 10 nucleotides match TRBD1. TRBV5-3 is assigned to the ORF class and has an uncertain function. The CDR3 has 17 amino acids. The V and J ends lost 4 bases and 2 bases, in that order; junction bases with no gene match: 9. Written as DNA, the CDR3 is TGTGCCAGAAGCGAACGGACAGGGGGAATTTGCAATCAGCCCCAGCATTTT. This translates into CARSERTGGICNQPQHF.

The V call is TRBV6-6, the J call TRBJ1-5; D ambiguous. The CDR3 loop spans 18 amino acids. V dropped 5 bases and J dropped 2 bases, with 22 bases sitting between them. Germline assignment: CDR1 MNHNY and CDR2 SVGAGI (reference sequence). DNA of the CDR3: TGTGCCAGCAGTCGATCGAGGTATGAGGTCATTCGCAATCAGCCCCAGCATTTT. This codes for CASSRSRYEVIRNQPQHF.

Written as DNA, the CDR3 is TGTGCCAGCTCACTTTCCAACTGGGGGGACACTGAAGCTTTCTTT. Translating it yields CASSLSNWGDTEAFF. The chain employs TRBV18 and TRBJ1-1; D is perhaps TRBD1 (5 bases). CDR1 is KGHSH and CDR2 is LQKENI in the germline V gene. This CDR3 has 15 residues. V was shortened by 4 bases and J by 3 bases, with 15 bases between the two germline ends.

The CDR3 here is CASSPGAANTEAFF. CDR3 nucleotides: TGTGCCAGCAGCCCAGGGGCAGCAAACACTGAAGCTTTCTTT. The chain carries TRBV7-9 and TRBJ1-1; a weak D match, TRBD1 (6 bases). This CDR3 region has 14 residues. Deletions cut 5 bases from V and 2 bases from J, with 12 bases between. CDR1 is SEHNR and CDR2 is FQNEAQ in the germline V gene (reference sequence).

The chain uses TRBV2 and TRBJ1-5; no clear D gene. V lost 3 bases to trimming and J lost 4 bases, with 7 bases between them. The CDR3 contains 13 residues. Germline V gene data show CDR1 as SNHLY and CDR2 as FYNNEI. The chain's CDR3 is CASSDSGNQPQHF. In DNA form, the CDR3 reads TGTGCCAGCAGTGACTCGGGAAATCAGCCCCAGCATTTT.

V gene TRBV7-2 combines with J gene TRBJ2-5, with D maybe TRBD2 (5 bases). CDR3 size: 15 residues. Trimming left V 0 bases short and J 2 bases short, with 10 bases between. Per germline, CDR1 SGHTA and CDR2 FQGNSA. In DNA form, the CDR3 reads TGTGCCAGCAGCTTAGCGCAGGCGGGTCAAGAGACCCAGTACTTC. Amino acids: CASSLAQAGQETQYF.

The chain couples TRBV7-3 to TRBJ1-1; D is ambiguous. CDR3 length equals 13 residues. Germline assignment: CDR1 SGHTA and CDR2 FQGTGA. V gave up 5 bases and J gave up 8 bases, with 15 bases separating them. In DNA form, the CDR3 reads TGTGCCAGCAGCACACGGCCAGGATCCGAAGCTTTCTTT. It codes for CASSTRPGSEAFF.

The chain links TRBV11-1 to TRBJ1-1; 7 bases align to TRBD1. The germline V gene encodes CDR1 SGHAT and CDR2 FQDESV (reference sequence). CDR3 size: 15 residues. With V trimmed by 5 bases and J by 7 bases, 13 bases remained unmatched. CDR3 in amino acids: CASSGTGGGVSEAFF. The CDR3 region has the DNA TGTGCCAGCAGCGGGACCGGAGGGGGCGTGAGTGAAGCTTTCTTT.